Described below is a single T cell receptor (beta chain) sequence and its context. Its cognate antigen is unknown. V lost 4 bases to trimming and J lost 4 bases; unmatched junction nucleotides: 14. The germline gives CDR1 SGHDT, CDR2 YYEEEE. This CDR3 region has 17 residues. The data were obtained in a study of cytomegalovirus exposure and HLA in healthy donors. The PCR made use of 60 Vbeta and 13 Jbeta primers. Clones were sequenced by immunoSEQ multiplex PCR, and TCRdb holds only the in-frame ones, with some missing. Here the sample spans about 130,000 clones, roughly 72% being singletons. Whole-study results and caveats: A later analysis showed TCR association rates differing by HLA locus, peaking at DRB1 and lowest at HLA-C.

Sequences were obtained from PBMCs. The J gene is TRBJ2-7, the V gene TRBV5-6, with 10 nucleotides matching TRBD1. The source of this sequence is a middle-aged man in good health and CMV-seropositive. The CDR3 here is CASSEIKGQGNYYEQYF. The CDR3 nucleotides are TGTGCCAGCAGCGAAATCAAGGGACAGGGGAACTATTACGAGCAGTACTTC.